The 20 T cell receptor beta chains given below trace back to one sample, sequenced in a study of OX40 agonist ivuxolimab in advanced cancers. The library was obtained by the immunoSEQ multiplex PCR assay. Here the immuneACCESS table is served through TCRdb, limited to in-frame sequences with V and J called. Missing clones are a known gap in these copies; in checked studies unresolved V genes cover under half, and the rest lacks a known reason. In this sample the table shows approximately 65,000 clones, roughly 80% of which occur a single time. The ten largest account for around 9.9% of the sample. The sequences come from CD4+ or CD8+ T cells sorted from blood, collected in a trial of the OX40 agonist ivuxolimab. The origin of the receptors is an adult with an advanced solid tumor such as melanoma, head and neck, liver or kidney cancer.

The V gene is TRBV7-3, the J gene TRBJ2-1, with TRBD1 matching over 10 bases. The CDR3 contains 16 residues. CDR1 and CDR2 (germline): SGHTA, FQGTGA. V lost 2 bases to trimming and J lost 2 bases; unmatched junction nucleotides: 3. Written as DNA, the CDR3 is TGTGCCAGCAGCTTACCGGGACAGGGGACCTACAATGAGCAGTTCTTC. Translation: CASSLPGQGTYNEQFF.

This clone showed up many times. V and J are TRBV25-1 and TRBJ1-1, with D possibly TRBD1 on 6 matching bases. The germline CDR1 and CDR2 sequences are MGHDK and SYGVNS. V was shortened by 4 bases and J by 10 bases, with 22 bases between the two germline ends. This CDR3 has 15 residues. The DNA for the CDR3 is TGTGCCAGCAGTGGATCCCCCAACAAACAGGGACGAGCTTTCTTT. Protein: CASSGSPNKQGRAFF.

Here the CDR3 DNA reads TGTGCAAGTCGCTTAAAGGGTCAGTTCATAGGCGAAAAACTGTTTTTT. This sequence encodes CASRLKGQFIGEKLFF. This chain connects TRBV12-2 to TRBJ1-4. TRBV12-2 is given as a pseudogene. This CDR3 comprises 16 residues.

V is TRBV12-5 and J is TRBJ1-6; tentatively, D is TRBD1 (6 bases). The germline V gene has CDR1 LGHNT and CDR2 FRNRAP. The ends were cut back, 1 base at V and 9 bases at J, with 10 bases in the middle. CDR3 size: 14 residues. This CDR3 reads CASGLGGALSPLHF. As DNA, the CDR3 is TGTGCTAGTGGTTTGGGGGGGGCTCTTTCACCCCTCCACTTT.

V gene TRBV4-3 combines with J gene TRBJ1-1; D is possibly TRBD1 (5 bases). Trimming stripped 0 bases from V and 5 bases from J, with 19 bases between. CDR3 length equals 17 residues. Germline-derived CDR1 and CDR2 are LGHNA and YSLEER. This chain's CDR3 is CASSQDRPGGARTEAFF. The CDR3 region has the DNA TGCGCCAGCAGCCAAGATCGGCCCGGAGGGGCGAGGACTGAAGCTTTCTTT.

The J gene is TRBJ2-5, the V gene TRBV9; D might be TRBD1 or TRBD2, each matching 5 bases. The CDR3 is made up of 13 amino acids. Germline V gene data show CDR1 as SGDLS and CDR2 as YYNGEE. Trimming pared 0 bases from V and 5 bases from J, leaving 8 bases between. CDR3 in amino acids: CASSVGWDETQYF. CDR3 nucleotides: TGTGCCAGCAGCGTAGGGTGGGACGAGACCCAGTACTTC.

The chain recombines TRBV25-1 with TRBJ2-5; TRBD1 is a possible D gene (7 bases). Germline CDR1 and CDR2: MGHDK and SYGVNS. CDR3 length: 17 amino acids. The ends were cut back, 2 bases at V and 0 bases at J, with 16 bases in the middle. The chain's CDR3 is CASSEPAGQRHQETQYF. DNA for the CDR3: TGTGCCAGCAGTGAACCCGCGGGACAGAGACACCAAGAGACCCAGTACTTC.

V is TRBV18 and J is TRBJ2-1; tentatively, D is TRBD2 (5 bases). V was pared by 6 bases and J by 2 bases, with 11 bases between. The CDR3 covers 14 residues. Germline lookup yields CDR1 KGHSH and CDR2 LQKENI. Here the CDR3 reads CASSRASTYNEQFF. The CDR3 DNA is TGTGCCAGCTCCCGGGCTAGCACCTACAATGAGCAGTTCTTC.

V gene TRBV30 combines with J gene TRBJ2-1; 7 bases are shared with TRBD1. J gave up 0 bases and V 8 bases, and 4 bases lay outside the gene matches. This CDR3 spans 13 amino acids. The germline gives CDR1 GTSNPN, CDR2 SVGIG (reference sequence). The CDR3 loop reads CAGTAISYNEQFF. Written as DNA, the CDR3 is TGTGCCGGGACAGCTATCTCCTACAATGAGCAGTTCTTC.

This clone has more than one count but fewer than ten. The chain joins TRBV5-8 to TRBJ2-1; TRBD1 aligns across 7 bases. Germline loops: CDR1 SGHTS, CDR2 YDEGEE. Trimming removed 1 base from V and 3 bases from J; junction bases left unmatched: 7. The CDR3 is 16 residues long. Written as DNA, the CDR3 is TGTGCCAGCAGCTTGTTGGGGACAGACCTCTACAATGAGCAGTTCTTC. The encoded protein is CASSLLGTDLYNEQFF.

J is TRBJ2-2 and V is TRBV5-6, with D uncertain. This CDR3 region has 16 residues. Germline loops: CDR1 SGHDT, CDR2 YYEEEE. Trimming took 1 base from V and 0 from J, leaving 10 bases between them. In DNA, the CDR3 is TGTGCCAGCAGCTTGTTGACACTCTCGAACACCGGGGAGCTGTTTTTT. Translating gives CASSLLTLSNTGELFF.

The rearrangement joins TRBV2 to TRBJ2-1, with 9 bases aligning to TRBD1. This CDR3 spans 14 amino acids. CDR1 is SNHLY, CDR2 FYNNEI, per germline. The ends lost 6 bases at V and 7 bases at J; junction bases unmatched: 7. The CDR3 protein is CASRVGTGSNEQFF. CDR3 nucleotide sequence: TGTGCCAGCAGGGTTGGGACAGGGTCGAATGAGCAGTTCTTC.

This rearrangement joins TRBV2 to TRBJ1-4, with 10 bases matching TRBD1. The CDR3 has 14 amino acids. Trimming at V came to 7 bases and at J to 10 bases, leaving 9 bases not matched to a gene. Germline V CDR1 and CDR2: SNHLY, FYNNEI. CDR3 nucleotide sequence: TGTGCCAGCACCCGGGACAGGGGAATAGGAAAACTGTTTTTT. Its translation: CASTRDRGIGKLFF.

The sample holds one count of this clone. The gene calls are TRBV7-7 and TRBJ2-1, with D perhaps TRBD2 (5 bases). V lost 5 bases to trimming and J lost 13 bases, with 18 bases between them. The germline gives CDR1 SSHAT, CDR2 FNYEAQ (reference sequence). This CDR3 contains 13 residues. The CDR3 DNA sequence: TGTGCCAGCAGCATTGACCCGAGCGGTGATCAGTTCTTC. Amino acids: CASSIDPSGDQFF.

V and J are TRBV6-5 and TRBJ2-1; unclear D gene. Trimming removed 0 bases at V and 9 bases at J, with 6 bases between. The CDR3 consists of 12 residues. Germline V gene sequence: CDR1 MNHEY, CDR2 SVGAGI. Written as DNA, the CDR3 is TGTGCCAGCAGTTACTCGAGAGGTGAGCAGTTCTTC. It codes for CASSYSRGEQFF.

V is TRBV7-2 and J is TRBJ2-2; TRBD1 aligns across 7 bases. This CDR3 spans 15 amino acids. J was trimmed by 3 bases and V by 3 bases; bases with no gene match: 4. Germline V CDR1 and CDR2: SGHTA, FQGNSA. The CDR3 DNA sequence: TGTGCCAGCAGCTTGAGGGACAGAGACACCGGGGAGCTGTTTTTT. Translating it yields CASSLRDRDTGELFF.

The chain combines TRBV5-6 with TRBJ2-3; 9 bases match TRBD2. The CDR3 contains 16 residues. Germline CDR1 SGHDT, CDR2 YYEEEE. Trimming cost V 7 bases and J 6 bases; bases outside gene matches: 15. CDR3 DNA sequence: TGTGCCAGCCCCTCTAGGCTAGCGGGATTGGCGGATACGCAGTATTTT. Translating it yields CASPSRLAGLADTQYF. Full variable domain (outside the CDR3, taken from reference TRBV5-6 and TRBJ2-3): DAGVTQSPTHLIKTRGQQVTLRCSPKSGHDTVSWYQQALGQGPQFIFQYYEEEERQRGNFPDRFSGHQFPNYSSELNVNALLLGDSALYLCASPSRLAGLADTQYFGPGTRLTVL.

V gene TRBV7-9 combines with J gene TRBJ1-4; possible D gene TRBD1, 5 bases. Germline V gives CDR1 SEHNR, CDR2 FQNEAQ (reference sequence). CDR3 length equals 16 residues. Trimming removed 0 bases at V and 7 bases at J, with 15 bases between. In DNA form, the CDR3 reads TGTGCCAGCAGCTTAGCGTTGGACATTGGGGCTGAAAAACTGTTTTTT. It codes for CASSLALDIGAEKLFF.

The chain is built from TRBV10-3 and TRBJ1-1, with TRBD1 identical over 7 bases. The CDR3 length is 12 residues. Germline CDR1 reads ENHRY; CDR2 reads SYGVKD. The V segment lost 0 bases and the J segment 13 bases; nucleotides outside the gene matches: 5. The CDR3 loop is CAISESEGAGFF. CDR3 nucleotides: TGTGCCATCAGTGAGTCGGAGGGGGCTGGTTTCTTT.

The V and J genes are TRBV18 and TRBJ2-7; TRBD2 is a possible D gene (5 bases). Trimming left V 4 bases short and J 6 bases short, with 13 bases between. The CDR3 totals 13 residues. Germline assignment: CDR1 KGHSH and CDR2 LQKENI. This CDR3 is CASSLSGRGEQYV. The CDR3 DNA follows: TGTGCCAGCTCACTTTCGGGTCGGGGCGAGCAGTACGTC.